This is a list of T cell receptor beta chains from one sample in a study of regulatory T cells in long-lasting Graves disease. One entry per CDR3 protein, called by TCRdb with MiXCR from the multiplex PCR reads. The sample has about 290,000 distinct CDR3 sequences; around 20% are singletons. Specimen: peripheral blood mononuclear cells (PBMCs), collected when the disease was refractory, from a patient treated with antithyroid drugs. These receptors came from a female donor with Graves disease. Each CDR3 is given with its conserved first and last residue. The D gene is left open where the match is weak. Clone size is shown for a subset of rows, as once, few, many or a class of expanded clone.

clone size: many
CDR3 length: 16
J gene: TRBJ1-5
V gene: TRBV12-3/TRBV12-4
D gene: TRBD1
CDR3 DNA: TGTGCCAGCAGTCAACACCGGGACAGCATACATCAGCCCCAGCATTTT
CDR3 protein: CASSQHRDSIHQPQHF

clone size: NA
CDR3 length: 13
J gene: TRBJ2-3
V gene: TRBV7-3
D gene: NA
CDR3 DNA: TGTGCCAGCAGCTCCACAGGTGCAGATACGCAGTATTTT
CDR3 protein: CASSSTGADTQYF

clone size: many
CDR3 length: 16
J gene: TRBJ1-1
V gene: TRBV12-3/TRBV12-4
D gene: NA
CDR3 DNA: TGTGCCAGCAGCCCGGTGCTGGGGCAGGGTGGCTCTGAAGCTTTCTTT
CDR3 protein: CASSPVLGQGGSEAFF

clone size: NA
CDR3 length: 12
J gene: TRBJ2-2
V gene: TRBV6-4
D gene: NA
CDR3 DNA: TGTGCCAGCAGTTACGGCGCCGGGGAGCTGTTTTTT
CDR3 protein: CASSYGAGELFF

clone size: many
CDR3 length: 13
J gene: TRBJ1-1
V gene: TRBV30
D gene: NA
CDR3 DNA: TGTGCCGTAAAATTCTGGACGAACACTGAAGCTTTCTTT
CDR3 protein: CAVKFWTNTEAFF

clone size: NA
CDR3 length: 17
J gene: TRBJ1-5
V gene: TRBV20-1
D gene: NA
CDR3 DNA: TGCAGTGCTCTACGGGGGGGCGAGCCTATAAGCAATCAGCCCCAGCATTTT
CDR3 protein: CSALRGGEPISNQPQHF

clone size: many
CDR3 length: 12
J gene: TRBJ2-5
V gene: TRBV18
D gene: NA
CDR3 DNA: TGTGCCAGCTCACCGGTTGAGGAGACCCAGTACTTC
CDR3 protein: CASSPVEETQYF

clone size: few
CDR3 length: 16
J gene: TRBJ2-5
V gene: TRBV4-1
D gene: NA
CDR3 DNA: TGCGCCAGCAGCCCGCGGTCCCCCAGGGACCAAGAGACCCAGTACTTC
CDR3 protein: CASSPRSPRDQETQYF

clone size: NA
CDR3 length: 18
J gene: TRBJ2-7
V gene: TRBV18
D gene: TRBD2
CDR3 DNA: TGTGCCAGCTCACGACTCGCCGGGACTAGCGGACAGACGTACGAGCAGTACTTC
CDR3 protein: CASSRLAGTSGQTYEQYF

clone size: many
CDR3 length: 17
J gene: TRBJ2-5
V gene: TRBV11-2
D gene: TRBD2
CDR3 DNA: TGTGCCAGCAGCACCGGGCTGGTTAGCGGGAGTTGGGAGACCCAGTACTTC
CDR3 protein: CASSTGLVSGSWETQYF

clone size: NA
CDR3 length: 15
J gene: TRBJ2-3
V gene: TRBV7-2
D gene: NA
CDR3 DNA: TGTGCCAGCAGCTTAGATGTGGGAGGTCAAAATACGCAGTATTTT
CDR3 protein: CASSLDVGGQNTQYF

clone size: NA
CDR3 length: 15
J gene: TRBJ2-7
V gene: TRBV7-8
D gene: TRBD1
CDR3 DNA: TGTGCCAGCAGCTTAGAGGGACAGTTCTCCTACGAGCAGTACTTC
CDR3 protein: CASSLEGQFSYEQYF

clone size: many
CDR3 length: 15
J gene: TRBJ1-1
V gene: TRBV12-3/TRBV12-4
D gene: NA
CDR3 DNA: TGTGCCAGCAGTCGTTGGGGCCAGGAGGTCCCTGAAGCTTTCTTT
CDR3 protein: CASSRWGQEVPEAFF

clone size: many
CDR3 length: 14
J gene: TRBJ1-2
V gene: TRBV30
D gene: NA
CDR3 DNA: TGTGCCTGGGGGCGACAGGATTTGTTCTATGGCTACACCTTC
CDR3 protein: CAWGRQDLFYGYTF

clone size: many
CDR3 length: 14
J gene: TRBJ2-5
V gene: TRBV29-1
D gene: TRBD2
CDR3 DNA: TGCAGCGTTGACCCCAGCGGGAGCGAGGAGACCCAGTACTTC
CDR3 protein: CSVDPSGSEETQYF

clone size: NA
CDR3 length: 12
J gene: TRBJ2-3
V gene: TRBV7-2
D gene: NA
CDR3 DNA: TGTGCCAGCAGCTTTTTCACAGATACGCAGTATTTT
CDR3 protein: CASSFFTDTQYF

clone size: many
CDR3 length: 15
J gene: TRBJ2-7
V gene: TRBV7-9
D gene: NA
CDR3 DNA: TGTGCCAGCAGCCCGCTCCTAGCTATGCCCTACGAGCAGTACTTC
CDR3 protein: CASSPLLAMPYEQYF

clone size: few
CDR3 length: 18
J gene: TRBJ1-4
V gene: TRBV5-4
D gene: TRBD1
CDR3 DNA: TGTGCCAGCAGCTTGGCCCACCCACCGGGACAGGCAAATGAAAAACTGTTTTTT
CDR3 protein: CASSLAHPPGQANEKLFF

clone size: few
CDR3 length: 17
J gene: TRBJ1-5
V gene: TRBV20-1
D gene: NA
CDR3 DNA: TGCAGTGCTAGGAACAATGGAGTACAGGTTTACAATCAGCCCCAGCATTTT
CDR3 protein: CSARNNGVQVYNQPQHF

clone size: many
CDR3 length: 16
J gene: TRBJ1-2
V gene: TRBV11-2
D gene: TRBD1
CDR3 DNA: TGTGCCAGCAGCACCCCCCGACAGGGGGTAAACTATGGCTACACCTTC
CDR3 protein: CASSTPRQGVNYGYTF

clone size: many
CDR3 length: 13
J gene: TRBJ2-7
V gene: TRBV2
D gene: NA
CDR3 DNA: TGTGCCAGCATGGAGGGAAGCTCCTACGAGCAGTACTTC
CDR3 protein: CASMEGSSYEQYF

clone size: NA
CDR3 length: 14
J gene: TRBJ1-5
V gene: TRBV3-1
D gene: NA
CDR3 DNA: TGTGCCAGCAGCCAAGAAGTGGTAAATCAGCCCCAGCATTTT
CDR3 protein: CASSQEVVNQPQHF

clone size: few
CDR3 length: 15
J gene: TRBJ2-5
V gene: TRBV28
D gene: NA
CDR3 DNA: TGTGCCAGCAGTTTCGCAGGGCGCTTCCAAGAGACCCAGTACTTC
CDR3 protein: CASSFAGRFQETQYF

clone size: many
CDR3 length: 14
J gene: TRBJ2-7
V gene: TRBV3-1
D gene: TRBD2
CDR3 DNA: TGTGCCAGCAGCCTTAGCGGGCTCTCCTACGAGCAGTACTTC
CDR3 protein: CASSLSGLSYEQYF

clone size: NA
CDR3 length: 11
J gene: TRBJ1-2
V gene: TRBV6-1
D gene: NA
CDR3 DNA: TGTGCCAGCGGCAGGTCGGATGGCTACACCTTC
CDR3 protein: CASGRSDGYTF

clone size: NA
CDR3 length: 14
J gene: TRBJ2-7
V gene: TRBV18
D gene: TRBD2
CDR3 DNA: TGTGCCAGCTCACCGCCACTAGCGAACTACGAGCAGTACTTC
CDR3 protein: CASSPPLANYEQYF

clone size: many
CDR3 length: 14
J gene: TRBJ2-7
V gene: TRBV18
D gene: TRBD1
CDR3 DNA: TGTGCCAGCTCCCCCGGGACAGGGGGTTTCGAGCAGTACTTC
CDR3 protein: CASSPGTGGFEQYF

clone size: NA
CDR3 length: 18
J gene: TRBJ1-4
V gene: TRBV7-2
D gene: NA
CDR3 DNA: TGTGCCAGCAGCTTACTGACAGGTGCCGCGGGGGTTAATGAAAAACTGTTTTTT
CDR3 protein: CASSLLTGAAGVNEKLFF

clone size: NA
CDR3 length: 17
J gene: TRBJ2-5
V gene: TRBV19
D gene: TRBD2
CDR3 DNA: TGTGCCAGTAGTAAAGGTAGCGGGGTCTCAGCGTCTGAGACCCAGTACTTC
CDR3 protein: CASSKGSGVSASETQYF

clone size: NA
CDR3 length: 14
J gene: TRBJ1-2
V gene: TRBV18
D gene: NA
CDR3 DNA: TGTGCCAGCTCACCACAGGACAGCCGATATGGCTACACCTTC
CDR3 protein: CASSPQDSRYGYTF

clone size: many
CDR3 length: 14
J gene: TRBJ2-2
V gene: TRBV12-3/TRBV12-4
D gene: NA
CDR3 DNA: TGTGCCAGCAGTTTAATCCGAGCGGCCGGGGAGCTGTTTTTT
CDR3 protein: CASSLIRAAGELFF

clone size: many
CDR3 length: 16
J gene: TRBJ2-7
V gene: TRBV2
D gene: TRBD2
CDR3 DNA: TGTGCCAGCAGAGAGGTACCACTAGCGGAAACCTACGAGCAGTACTTC
CDR3 protein: CASREVPLAETYEQYF

clone size: once
CDR3 length: 15
J gene: TRBJ2-1
V gene: TRBV7-2
D gene: NA
CDR3 DNA: TGTGCCAGCAGTCACAGGGGGGGAGGCTCCTGCGAGCAGTTCTTC
CDR3 protein: CASSHRGGGSCEQFF

clone size: NA
CDR3 length: 21
J gene: TRBJ2-5
V gene: TRBV28
D gene: NA
CDR3 DNA: TGTGCCAGCAGTTTAGGATTTACGGCAGGGGCCCGCATCGGGCTCCAAGAGACCCAGTACTTC
CDR3 protein: CASSLGFTAGARIGLQETQYF

clone size: NA
CDR3 length: 17
J gene: TRBJ2-5
V gene: TRBV28
D gene: NA
CDR3 DNA: TGTGCCAGCAGTTCCGTCCACCCTCCGGGAAACGGGGAGACCCAGTACTTC
CDR3 protein: CASSSVHPPGNGETQYF

clone size: few
CDR3 length: 11
J gene: TRBJ1-3
V gene: TRBV30
D gene: NA
CDR3 DNA: TGTGCCTGGAGTGTACGTGCCACCATATATTTT
CDR3 protein: CAWSVRATIYF

clone size: many
CDR3 length: 15
J gene: TRBJ1-5
V gene: TRBV6-1
D gene: NA
CDR3 DNA: TGTGCCAGCAGGCAGGACACCCCCATCGATCAACCCCAGCATTTT
CDR3 protein: CASRQDTPIDQPQHF

clone size: many
CDR3 length: 11
J gene: TRBJ2-7
V gene: TRBV28
D gene: NA
CDR3 DNA: TGTGCCAGCAAGACGGTACACGAGCAGTACTTC
CDR3 protein: CASKTVHEQYF

clone size: many
CDR3 length: 15
J gene: TRBJ1-2
V gene: TRBV28
D gene: TRBD1
CDR3 DNA: TGTGCCAGCACCCTAGGACAGGGACCTAACTATGGCTACACCTTC
CDR3 protein: CASTLGQGPNYGYTF

clone size: many
CDR3 length: 13
J gene: TRBJ2-7
V gene: TRBV12-3/TRBV12-4
D gene: TRBD1
CDR3 DNA: TGTGCCAGCAGTGAGGGACAGGGGTACGAGCAGTACTTC
CDR3 protein: CASSEGQGYEQYF

clone size: NA
CDR3 length: 13
J gene: TRBJ2-2
V gene: TRBV7-2
D gene: NA
CDR3 DNA: TGTGCCAGCAGCCCAGATAACACCGGGGAGCTGTTTTTT
CDR3 protein: CASSPDNTGELFF

clone size: few
CDR3 length: 14
J gene: TRBJ2-5
V gene: TRBV28
D gene: NA
CDR3 DNA: TGTGCCAGCAGTCTCAGCCTGCCCCAAGAGACCCAGTACTTC
CDR3 protein: CASSLSLPQETQYF

clone size: few
CDR3 length: 15
J gene: TRBJ1-1
V gene: TRBV30
D gene: NA
CDR3 DNA: TGTGCCTGGAGTAGGGAGCTAGGGTCGAACACTGAAGCTTTCTTT
CDR3 protein: CAWSRELGSNTEAFF

clone size: many
CDR3 length: 16
J gene: TRBJ1-2
V gene: TRBV11-2
D gene: TRBD1
CDR3 DNA: TGTGCCAGCAGCCCGGGGCCGACAGGGGGGCCCTATGGCTACACCTTC
CDR3 protein: CASSPGPTGGPYGYTF

clone size: NA
CDR3 length: 13
J gene: TRBJ2-1
V gene: TRBV28
D gene: NA
CDR3 DNA: TGTGCCAGCAGTTTATTGGATTACAATGAGCAGTTCTTC
CDR3 protein: CASSLLDYNEQFF

clone size: NA
CDR3 length: 15
J gene: TRBJ2-7
V gene: TRBV9
D gene: TRBD2
CDR3 DNA: TGTGCCAGCAGTCCCAGCGGGGTAAGCTCCTACGAGCAGTACTTC
CDR3 protein: CASSPSGVSSYEQYF

clone size: few
CDR3 length: 16
J gene: TRBJ2-2
V gene: TRBV7-2
D gene: TRBD1
CDR3 DNA: TGTGCCAGCAGACCCGGGACAGGGAAGTATGCCGGGGAGCTGTTTTTT
CDR3 protein: CASRPGTGKYAGELFF

clone size: once
CDR3 length: 16
J gene: TRBJ2-3
V gene: TRBV4-3
D gene: TRBD2
CDR3 DNA: TGCGCCAGCAGCCAACTAGCGGGAGGGAGCACAGATACGCAGTATTTT
CDR3 protein: CASSQLAGGSTDTQYF

clone size: NA
CDR3 length: 14
J gene: TRBJ1-1
V gene: TRBV7-3
D gene: NA
CDR3 DNA: TGTGCCAGCAGCTTAACCGCACAGAACACTGAAGCTTTCTTT
CDR3 protein: CASSLTAQNTEAFF

clone size: NA
CDR3 length: 13
J gene: TRBJ1-1
V gene: TRBV2
D gene: NA
CDR3 DNA: TGTGCCAGCACACGGGAGATGAACACTGAAGCTTTCTTT
CDR3 protein: CASTREMNTEAFF

clone size: NA
CDR3 length: 16
J gene: TRBJ2-7
V gene: TRBV4-3
D gene: TRBD1
CDR3 DNA: TGCGCCAGCAGCCAAGGAACCGGACAGGGGAACTACGAGCAGTACTTC
CDR3 protein: CASSQGTGQGNYEQYF

clone size: many
CDR3 length: 15
J gene: TRBJ1-1
V gene: TRBV11-2
D gene: NA
CDR3 DNA: TGTGCCAGCAGCCGAGGGGGGACACAGAACACTGAAGCTTTCTTT
CDR3 protein: CASSRGGTQNTEAFF

clone size: few
CDR3 length: 13
J gene: TRBJ1-2
V gene: TRBV7-9
D gene: NA
CDR3 DNA: TGTGCCAGCGGCTTCACAGTCAACTATGGCTACACCTTC
CDR3 protein: CASGFTVNYGYTF

clone size: NA
CDR3 length: 13
J gene: TRBJ1-1
V gene: TRBV5-6
D gene: NA
CDR3 DNA: TGTGCCAGCAGCTTTGGGACTTGGACTGAAGCTTTCTTT
CDR3 protein: CASSFGTWTEAFF

clone size: many
CDR3 length: 14
J gene: TRBJ1-2
V gene: TRBV20-1
D gene: NA
CDR3 DNA: TGCAGTGCGCCAGAGACAGATACTAACTATGGCTACACCTTC
CDR3 protein: CSAPETDTNYGYTF

clone size: many
CDR3 length: 14
J gene: TRBJ2-7
V gene: TRBV2
D gene: TRBD2
CDR3 DNA: TGTGCCAGCAGTCCAGAGGGACTAGCGGGGGAGCAGTACTTC
CDR3 protein: CASSPEGLAGEQYF

clone size: many
CDR3 length: 15
J gene: TRBJ2-4
V gene: TRBV11-2
D gene: TRBD1
CDR3 DNA: TGTGCCAGCAGCTTAGGCGGGACAGGGGTAAACATTCAGTACTTC
CDR3 protein: CASSLGGTGVNIQYF

clone size: NA
CDR3 length: 16
J gene: TRBJ2-7
V gene: TRBV7-2
D gene: TRBD2
CDR3 DNA: TGTGCCAGCAGCCTACTAGCGGGAGAGCCCGCCTACGAGCAGTACTTC
CDR3 protein: CASSLLAGEPAYEQYF

clone size: many
CDR3 length: 12
J gene: TRBJ2-7
V gene: TRBV7-2
D gene: NA
CDR3 DNA: TGTGCCAGCAGCTTAGCGCTGTCCGAGCAGTACTTC
CDR3 protein: CASSLALSEQYF